This TCR beta chain is from a study of post-analysis software for immune sequencing data. At the level of the study: Patients with relapsing-remitting, secondary progressive and progressive-relapsing multiple sclerosis courses were all represented.

Broader study findings: The five TRBV segments detected at higher frequency in patients than in controls included TRBV5-6, TRBV5-1 and TRBV20-1.

Germline lookup yields CDR1 ENHRY and CDR2 SYGVKD. The CDR3 has 16 amino acids. The ends lost 0 bases at V and 2 bases at J; junction bases unmatched: 5. This clonotype has just a few counts. The antigen is not known. Researchers reported that TCR beta cDNA libraries carried unique molecular identifiers. TCRdb called the PCR reads again in MiXCR, with one record for every CDR3 protein. The sample lists 600,000 to 750,000 distinct CDR3 sequences; 55% to 60% were seen once. The specimen was blood. The origin of this receptor is a girl aged 2-15 years with multiple sclerosis. V is TRBV10-3 and J is TRBJ2-7, with 9 bases lining up with TRBD2. The CDR3 bases are TGTGCCATCAGTGAGTCGGAGCGGGAGGAGGCCTACGAGCAGTACTTC. It is translated as CAISESEREEAYEQYF.